This T cell receptor beta chain was observed in a study of T cell repertoires in cytomegalovirus infection. With 0 bases clipped from V and 7 bases from J, the junction kept 8 bases outside the gene matches. This CDR3 has 17 residues. CDR1 is SGDLS and CDR2 is YYNGEE in the germline V gene. TCRdb called the reads again in MiXCR, with one record for every CDR3 protein. The table has a few hundred thousand distinct CDR3 sequences, just under 25% seen once. Of note for this clonotype: Antigen unknown.

The material sequenced was cultured PBMCs, taken from culture after CMV antigen stimulation. The rearrangement links TRBV9 to TRBJ2-2; 11 bases align to TRBD2. The TCR was taken from a human donor in good health (CMV status not recorded). Some clones in this sample may be carry-over from other donors' samples. CDR3 DNA sequence: TGTGCCAGCAGCGTAGCTGGGCTAGCGGGAGGAAGCGGGGAGCTGTTTTTT. Protein: CASSVAGLAGGSGELFF.